This TCR beta chain was sequenced in a study of regulatory T cells in long-lasting Graves disease. Sequencing libraries for TCR beta were prepared with iRepertoire HTBI primers and Arm-PCR of CDR3 regions. MiXCR was run by TCRdb on the multiplex PCR reads, yielding one entry per CDR3 protein. The sample holds about 220,000 distinct CDR3 sequences, about 19% seen once. This clonotype was detected ten times or more. Its cognate antigen is unknown. Study-level points and caveats: Patients with persistent disease showed a bias toward TRBV28, TRBJ1-2 and TRBJ2-5.

Germline-derived CDR1 and CDR2 are SEHNR and FQNEAQ (reference sequence). The CDR3 contains 15 residues. Trimming took 5 bases from V and 4 from J; bases not matched to a gene: 10. Time point here: newly diagnosed GD, antithyroid drugs for less than 3 months. The authors made the TCR library using RNA they extracted from PBMCs. Guidelines of the American Thyroid Association were used to diagnose Graves' disease. These sequences were also reported in another study, on T cells in Graves' hyperthyroidism and ophthalmopathy. According to that study: HTBI primers drove first-round RT-PCR of the TCR CDR3.

The sequences come from peripheral blood mononuclear cells (PBMCs), collected at new diagnosis, from a patient treated with antithyroid drugs. The sequence was obtained from a woman aged 25 to 39 with Graves disease. The chain carries TRBV7-9 and TRBJ1-2, with TRBD1 matching 7 bases. The CDR3 is CASSRRQGKSYGYTF. The CDR3 DNA is TGTGCCAGCAGCCGAAGACAGGGAAAGAGCTATGGCTACACCTTC.